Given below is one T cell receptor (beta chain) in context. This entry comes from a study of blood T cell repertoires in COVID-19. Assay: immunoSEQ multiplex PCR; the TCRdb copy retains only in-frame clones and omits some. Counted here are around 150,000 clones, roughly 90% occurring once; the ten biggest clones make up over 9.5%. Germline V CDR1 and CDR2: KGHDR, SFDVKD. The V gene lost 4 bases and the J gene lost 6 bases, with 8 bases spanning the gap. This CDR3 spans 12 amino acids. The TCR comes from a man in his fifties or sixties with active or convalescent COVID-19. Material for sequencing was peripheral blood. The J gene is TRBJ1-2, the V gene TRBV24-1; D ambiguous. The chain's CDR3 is CATSDEADGYTF. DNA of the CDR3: TGTGCCACCAGTGACGAGGCGGATGGCTACACCTTC.